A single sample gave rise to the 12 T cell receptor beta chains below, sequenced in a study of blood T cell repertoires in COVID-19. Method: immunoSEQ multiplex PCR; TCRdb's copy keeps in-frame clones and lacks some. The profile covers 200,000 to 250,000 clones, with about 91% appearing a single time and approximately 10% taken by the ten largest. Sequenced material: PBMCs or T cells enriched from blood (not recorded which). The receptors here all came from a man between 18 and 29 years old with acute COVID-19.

The CDR3 bases are TGTGCCAGCAGCCCAACGAGGAGCTCCTACAATGAGCAGTTCTTC. Its protein is CASSPTRSSYNEQFF. The genes are TRBV5-4 and TRBJ2-1; D is undetermined. The V end was cut by 4 bases, the J end by 0 bases, with 11 bases between. Germline V lookup: CDR1 SGHNT, CDR2 YYREEE (reference sequence). The CDR3 is 15 residues long.

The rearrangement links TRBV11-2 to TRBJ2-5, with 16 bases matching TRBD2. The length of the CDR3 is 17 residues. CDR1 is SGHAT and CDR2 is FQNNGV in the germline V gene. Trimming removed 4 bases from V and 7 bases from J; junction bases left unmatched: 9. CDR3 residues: CASSSQGGTSGRATQYF. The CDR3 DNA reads TGTGCCAGCAGCTCCCAAGGTGGGACTAGCGGGAGGGCGACCCAGTACTTC.

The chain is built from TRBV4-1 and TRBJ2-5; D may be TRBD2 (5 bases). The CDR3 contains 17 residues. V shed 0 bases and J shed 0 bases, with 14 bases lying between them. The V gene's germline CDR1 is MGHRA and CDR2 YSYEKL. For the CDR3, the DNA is TGCGCCAGCAGCCAAGACGGAGGTGGCGGCAACCAAGAGACCCAGTACTTC. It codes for CASSQDGGGGNQETQYF.

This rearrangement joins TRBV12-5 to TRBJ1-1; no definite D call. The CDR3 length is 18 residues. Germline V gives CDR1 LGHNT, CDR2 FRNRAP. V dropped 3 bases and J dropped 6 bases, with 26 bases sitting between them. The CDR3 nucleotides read TGTGCTAGTGGTTTTTATGCTATGGAGACCCGACTAGGCGCTGAAGCTTTCTTT. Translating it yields CASGFYAMETRLGAEAFF.

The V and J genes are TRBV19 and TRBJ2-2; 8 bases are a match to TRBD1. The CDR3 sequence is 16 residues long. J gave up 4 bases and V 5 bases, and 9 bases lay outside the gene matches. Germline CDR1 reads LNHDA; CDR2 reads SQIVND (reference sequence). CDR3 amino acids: CASSVPRQGITGELFF. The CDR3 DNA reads TGTGCCAGTAGTGTACCTAGACAGGGGATCACCGGGGAGCTGTTTTTT. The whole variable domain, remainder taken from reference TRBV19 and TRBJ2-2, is DGGITQSPKYLFRKEGQNVTLSCEQNLNHDAMYWYRQDPGQGLRLIYYSQIVNDFQKGDIAEGYSVSREKKESFPLTVTSAQKNPTAFYLCASSVPRQGITGELFFGEGSRLTVL.

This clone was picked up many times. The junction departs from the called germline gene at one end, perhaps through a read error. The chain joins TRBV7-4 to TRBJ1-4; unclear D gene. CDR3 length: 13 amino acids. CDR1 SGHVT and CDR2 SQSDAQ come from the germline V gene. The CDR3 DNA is TGTGCCAGCAGCTTAATCCCGTTTCCCACTCAAATTTTT. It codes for CASSLIPFPTQIF.

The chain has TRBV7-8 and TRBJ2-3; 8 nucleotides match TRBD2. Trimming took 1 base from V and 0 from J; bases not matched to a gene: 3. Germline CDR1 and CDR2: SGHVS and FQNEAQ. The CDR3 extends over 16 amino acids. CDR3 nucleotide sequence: TGTGCCAGCAGCTTAGGGGTAGCGGGGAGCACAGATACGCAGTATTTT. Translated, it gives CASSLGVAGSTDTQYF.

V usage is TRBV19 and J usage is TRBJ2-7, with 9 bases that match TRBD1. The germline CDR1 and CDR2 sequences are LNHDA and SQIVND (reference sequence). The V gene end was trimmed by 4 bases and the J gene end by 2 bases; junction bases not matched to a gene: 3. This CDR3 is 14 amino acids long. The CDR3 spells CASSKGTGPYEQYF. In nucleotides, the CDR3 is TGTGCCAGTAGTAAAGGGACAGGGCCCTACGAGCAGTACTTC.

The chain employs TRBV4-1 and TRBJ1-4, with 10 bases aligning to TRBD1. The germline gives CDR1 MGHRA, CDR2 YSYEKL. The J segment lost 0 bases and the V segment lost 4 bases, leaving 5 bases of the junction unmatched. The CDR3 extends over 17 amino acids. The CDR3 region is CASSPRQGATTNEKLFF. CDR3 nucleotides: TGCGCCAGCAGCCCCCGACAGGGGGCGACAACTAATGAAAAACTGTTTTTT.

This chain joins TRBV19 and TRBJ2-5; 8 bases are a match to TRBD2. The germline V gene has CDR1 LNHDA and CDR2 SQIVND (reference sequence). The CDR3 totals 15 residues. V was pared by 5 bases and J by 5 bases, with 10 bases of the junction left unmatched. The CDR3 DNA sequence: TGTGCCAGTAGTCGAGCGGGAGATGGTTGGGAGACCCAGTACTTC. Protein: CASSRAGDGWETQYF.

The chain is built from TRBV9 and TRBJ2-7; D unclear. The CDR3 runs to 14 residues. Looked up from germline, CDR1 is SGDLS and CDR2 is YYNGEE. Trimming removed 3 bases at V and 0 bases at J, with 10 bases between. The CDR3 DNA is TGTGCCAGCAGCGCCGACCACAGCTCCTACGAGCAGTACTTC. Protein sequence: CASSADHSSYEQYF.

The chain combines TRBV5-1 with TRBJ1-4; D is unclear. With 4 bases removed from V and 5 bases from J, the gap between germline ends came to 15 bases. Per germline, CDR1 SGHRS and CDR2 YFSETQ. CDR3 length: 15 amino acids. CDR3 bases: TGCGCCAGCAGCGACCAGAGACGCGGGAATGAAAAACTGTTTTTT. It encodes CASSDQRRGNEKLFF.